The entry below gives a single T cell receptor beta chain sequence along with its context. The CDR3 consists of 13 residues. Germline CDR1 SGHRS, CDR2 YFSETQ. With 4 bases removed from V and 8 bases from J, the gap between germline ends came to 15 bases. The data were taken from a study of blood T cell repertoires in COVID-19. Study background: In each case, the material was cDNA or gDNA derived from T cells, B-cell-depleted T cells, or PBMCs.

Source study methods: It was from reference gene primer amplification that nucleated cell counts were estimated. Data came from immunoSEQ multiplex PCR; TCRdb stores just in-frame clones and leaves some out. D and trimming come from the DNA, and the V and J calls and clone size come from that table. The repertoire includes approximately 300,000 clones, around 90% of them detected once, and 6.4% sits in the top ten. The specimen sequenced was peripheral blood. V gene TRBV5-1 combines with J gene TRBJ1-1; D possibly corresponds to TRBD1 (6 bases). The source is a man younger than 30 who had recovered from COVID-19. DNA of the CDR3: TGCGCCAGCAGCGAGAGATCCGGGACAGAAGCTTTCTTT. Encoded protein: CASSERSGTEAFF.